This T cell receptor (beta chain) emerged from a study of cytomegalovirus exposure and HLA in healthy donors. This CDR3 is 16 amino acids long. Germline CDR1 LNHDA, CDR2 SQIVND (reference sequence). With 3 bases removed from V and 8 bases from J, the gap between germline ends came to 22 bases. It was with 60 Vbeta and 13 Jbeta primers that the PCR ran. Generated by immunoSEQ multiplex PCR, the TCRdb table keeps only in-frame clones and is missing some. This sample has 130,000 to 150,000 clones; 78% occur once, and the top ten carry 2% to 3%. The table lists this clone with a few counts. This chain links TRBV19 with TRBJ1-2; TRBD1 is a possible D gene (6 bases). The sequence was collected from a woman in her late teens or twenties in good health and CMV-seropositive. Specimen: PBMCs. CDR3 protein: CASSIPRQEIMHGYTF. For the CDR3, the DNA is TGTGCCAGTAGTATCCCAAGACAGGAAATAATGCACGGCTACACCTTC.